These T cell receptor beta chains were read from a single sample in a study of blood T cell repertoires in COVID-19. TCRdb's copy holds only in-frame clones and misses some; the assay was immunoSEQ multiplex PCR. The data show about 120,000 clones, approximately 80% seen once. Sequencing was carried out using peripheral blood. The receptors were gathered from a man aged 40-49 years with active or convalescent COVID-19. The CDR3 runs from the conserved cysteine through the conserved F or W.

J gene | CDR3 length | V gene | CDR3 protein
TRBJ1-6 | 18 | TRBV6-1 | CASSVLWRETGEGSPLHF
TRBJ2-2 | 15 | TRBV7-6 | CASSLAAGGTGELFF
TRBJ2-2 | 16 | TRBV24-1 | CATSRTSGMNTGELFF
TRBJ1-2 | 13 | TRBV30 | CAWSEDRNYGYTF
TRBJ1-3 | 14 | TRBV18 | CASSPGQGANTIYF
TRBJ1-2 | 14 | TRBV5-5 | CASSLDRGPYGYTF
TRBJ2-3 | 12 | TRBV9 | CASSPGTDTQYF
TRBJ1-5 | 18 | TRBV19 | CASIPRRDGTYSNQPQHF
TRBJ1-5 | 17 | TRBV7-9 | CASRTGTGGWHRQPQHF
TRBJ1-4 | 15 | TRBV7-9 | CASSLLGQRNEKLFF
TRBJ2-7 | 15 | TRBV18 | CASSRGTGDLNEQYF